This T cell receptor (beta chain) came from a study of blood T cells in healthy people across ages. Findings and limits, study-wide: It was not possible, with unsorted PBMCs, to conclusively compare naive and antigen-experienced cells. Naive T cell percentage strongly correlated with TCR beta diversity.

In the case of this clonotype: The target antigen is unknown. An end of the junction does not agree with germline; a read error may underlie this.

Alongside a J-beta primer mix, a sample-barcoded 5' primer served in a second PCR lasting about 6 to 11 cycles. Using its own MiXCR run on the 5' RACE reads, TCRdb lists one record per CDR3 protein. The repertoire holds more than 1,400,000 distinct CDR3 sequences, with roughly 40% as singletons. The germline CDR1 and CDR2 sequences are MGHRA and YSYEKL. The CDR3 is 16 residues long. The rearrangement links TRBV4-1 to TRBJ2-2; 9 nucleotides match TRBD2. The sequenced sample was blood. The receptor was isolated from a woman aged 18-29 years in good health. CDR3 nucleotides: TGCGCCGGCAGCCGGCTGACTAGCGGAACGGGCGGGGAGCTGTTTTTT. As protein: CAGSRLTSGTGGELFF.